This TCR beta chain was observed in a study of cytomegalovirus exposure and HLA in healthy donors. Whole-study findings and limits: Published work reported that the classifier diagnosed cytomegalovirus status with high specificity and sensitivity. It was shown in a later analysis that HLA-associated TCR beta chains were more clonally expanded than other, equally common chains.

Comments on this clone: Antigen unknown.

The J segment lost 8 bases and the V segment lost 1 base, leaving 9 bases of the junction unmatched. The CDR3 is made up of 15 amino acids. Per germline, CDR1 MNHNS and CDR2 SASEGT. Every donor was a healthy person donating bone marrow. A multiplex PCR was run with 60 Vbeta primers and 13 Jbeta primers. The repertoire was sequenced with immunoSEQ multiplex PCR; TCRdb's copy has only in-frame clones and lacks some. The sample has fewer than 200,000 clones; around 77% are singletons. The receptor comes from a man aged 25-40 years in good health and CMV-seropositive. Sequencing was carried out using PBMCs. The V and J genes are TRBV6-1 and TRBJ2-3, with 7 bases identical to TRBD2. The CDR3 DNA sequence: TGTGCCAGCAGTGAAGGGGCGGCGGGGGTGGGTACGCAGTATTTT. Translating gives CASSEGAAGVGTQYF.